Presented here are 9 T cell receptor beta chains from one specimen sequenced in a study of blood T cell repertoires in COVID-19. Profiled with immunoSEQ multiplex PCR; TCRdb holds only in-frame clones, not every one. The table includes roughly 70,000 clones, 65% to 85% detected once. Sequenced: peripheral blood. The source of these receptors is an older woman with acute or convalescent COVID-19.

This clone was counted once. This sequence joins TRBV19 and TRBJ1-1; D unclear. The V gene lost 3 bases and the J gene lost 0 bases, with 5 bases spanning the gap. The CDR3 runs to 13 residues. Germline CDR1 reads LNHDA; CDR2 reads SQIVND (reference sequence). The chain's CDR3 is CASSIGMNTEAFF. DNA of the CDR3: TGTGCCAGTAGTATCGGGATGAACACTGAAGCTTTCTTT.

The V call is TRBV2, the J call TRBJ2-7; D may be TRBD1 (6 bases). This CDR3 has 13 amino acids. Trimming removed 7 bases from V and 2 bases from J, with 12 bases in between. Germline V lookup: CDR1 SNHLY, CDR2 FYNNEI. The CDR3 reads CASTTGHPYEQYF. The CDR3 bases are TGTGCCAGCACGACAGGACACCCCTACGAGCAGTACTTC.

The V gene is TRBV28, the J gene TRBJ2-5, with 7 positions matching TRBD1. The germline V gene encodes CDR1 MDHEN and CDR2 SYDVKM. CDR3 length equals 12 residues. Trimming at V came to 7 bases and at J to 7 bases, leaving 6 bases not matched to a gene. The CDR3 bases are TGTGCCAGCATCGGACAGGTCGGGACCCAGTACTTC. Protein product: CASIGQVGTQYF.

The chain employs TRBV5-4 and TRBJ2-1; 7 nucleotides agree with TRBD2. This CDR3 spans 15 amino acids. The V segment lost 0 bases and the J segment 3 bases; nucleotides outside the gene matches: 3. Germline V CDR1 and CDR2: SGHNT, YYREEE (reference sequence). The CDR3 DNA sequence: TGTGCCAGCAGCTTGGCTGGGGGGGGCTACAATGAGCAGTTCTTC. It specifies CASSLAGGGYNEQFF.

This clone has a single count. J is TRBJ1-1 and V is TRBV2; the D is unclear. Trimming took 3 bases from V and 1 from J, leaving 12 bases between them. CDR1 is SNHLY, CDR2 FYNNEI, per germline. This CDR3 is 15 amino acids long. Here the CDR3 DNA reads TGTGCCAGCAGTGATCATAGGGCGGGGAACACTGAAGCTTTCTTT. Translating it yields CASSDHRAGNTEAFF.

The J gene is TRBJ1-3, the V gene TRBV5-1; 9 bases map to TRBD1. With 0 bases clipped from V and 0 bases from J, the junction kept 1 base outside the gene matches. The CDR3 spans 16 residues. The germline gives CDR1 SGHRS, CDR2 YFSETQ. The CDR3 DNA sequence: TGCGCCAGCAGCTTGGGGGACAGGGTCTCTGGAAACACCATATATTTT. It encodes CASSLGDRVSGNTIYF.

This rearrangement joins TRBV5-8 to TRBJ1-2; tentatively, D is TRBD1 (5 bases). V lost 1 base to trimming and J lost 6 bases, with 16 bases between them. CDR1 is SGHTS, CDR2 YDEGEE, per germline. This CDR3 is 15 amino acids long. The CDR3 DNA follows: TGTGCCAGCAGCTTGACTTTCGGAGGGGCCGATGGCTACACCTTC. Translating it yields CASSLTFGGADGYTF.

This chain uses TRBV2 with TRBJ1-3; D ambiguous. The ends were cut back, 5 bases at V and 0 bases at J, with 14 bases in the middle. This CDR3 has 16 amino acids. Germline lookup yields CDR1 SNHLY and CDR2 FYNNEI. The CDR3 DNA reads TGTGCCAGCAGTACCACCGCAGGAACCTCTGGAAACACCATATATTTT. Its translation is CASSTTAGTSGNTIYF.

The chain couples TRBV19 to TRBJ1-2; tentative D call: TRBD1 (5 bases). Trimming removed 0 bases from V and 4 bases from J, with 12 bases in between. This CDR3 has 15 amino acids. The germline gives CDR1 LNHDA, CDR2 SQIVND (reference sequence). For the CDR3, the DNA is TGTGCCAGTAGTATAGATCTAAGACAGATCTATGGCTACACCTTC. Translated, it gives CASSIDLRQIYGYTF.